This is a list of T cell receptor beta chains from one sample in a study of CD8 T cells in ankylosing spondylitis. One entry per CDR3 protein, called by TCRdb with MiXCR from the 5' RACE reads. The sample lists over 400,000 distinct CDR3 sequences; around 26% were seen once. Sample: blood, either unsorted or a sorted T cell fraction (not recorded which). The receptors stem from a male donor with ankylosing spondylitis. Both conserved end residues are part of each CDR3. Each record gives: CDR3 protein, CDR3 DNA, clone size, V gene, J gene, D gene. D genes are given only for firm matches. The size of a clone is reported for some rows only, either as once, few or many, or as a class for expanded clones.

CDR3aa: CASSLARTSGSETQYF
CDR3nt: TGTGCCAGCAGCTTAGCCCGGACTAGCGGGAGTGAGACCCAGTACTTC
abundance: NA
v_gene: TRBV7-6
j_gene: TRBJ2-5
d_gene: TRBD2

CDR3aa: CASSFSGAVKDTQYF
CDR3nt: TGCGCCAGCAGCTTCTCCGGGGCGGTGAAAGATACGCAGTATTTT
abundance: few
v_gene: TRBV5-1
j_gene: TRBJ2-3
d_gene: NA

CDR3aa: CASSRTGARQPQHF
CDR3nt: TGTGCCAGCAGTCGGACAGGGGCTCGTCAGCCCCAGCATTTT
abundance: NA
v_gene: TRBV12-3/TRBV12-4
j_gene: TRBJ1-5
d_gene: TRBD1

CDR3aa: CAISDPESGQGAREQYF
CDR3nt: TGTGCCATCAGTGACCCTGAGAGTGGACAGGGGGCCCGCGAGCAGTACTTC
abundance: few
v_gene: TRBV10-3
j_gene: TRBJ2-7
d_gene: TRBD1

CDR3aa: CASSPGQLETQYF
CDR3nt: TGTGCCAGCAGCCCCGGACAGTTAGAGACCCAGTACTTC
abundance: NA
v_gene: TRBV7-2
j_gene: TRBJ2-5
d_gene: NA

CDR3aa: CASRTGSYGYGYTF
CDR3nt: TGTGCCAGCAGGACGGGGAGTTACGGCTATGGCTACACCTTC
abundance: NA
v_gene: TRBV12-3/TRBV12-4
j_gene: TRBJ1-2
d_gene: NA

CDR3aa: CASSPDRGSHMNTEAFF
CDR3nt: TGTGCCAGCTCACCCGACAGGGGCTCACATATGAACACTGAAGCTTTCTTT
abundance: few
v_gene: TRBV18
j_gene: TRBJ1-1
d_gene: TRBD1

CDR3aa: CASTLGLAEYNEQFF
CDR3nt: TGTGCCAGCACTCTGGGACTAGCGGAGTACAATGAGCAGTTCTTC
abundance: few
v_gene: TRBV12-3/TRBV12-4
j_gene: TRBJ2-1
d_gene: TRBD2

CDR3aa: CASSRGQGTGELFF
CDR3nt: TGTGCCAGCAGCCGGGGACAGGGGACCGGGGAGCTGTTTTTT
abundance: NA
v_gene: TRBV6-1
j_gene: TRBJ2-2
d_gene: TRBD1

CDR3aa: CASSPLKGGTGELFF
CDR3nt: TGTGCCAGCAGCCCTCTCAAGGGGGGGACCGGGGAGCTGTTTTTT
abundance: NA
v_gene: TRBV11-3
j_gene: TRBJ2-2
d_gene: NA

CDR3aa: CASSPQVLGSDQPQHF
CDR3nt: TGTGCCAGCTCACCACAAGTCCTCGGGTCAGATCAGCCCCAGCATTTT
abundance: NA
v_gene: TRBV18
j_gene: TRBJ1-5
d_gene: NA

CDR3aa: CAIRTGTAGANVLTF
CDR3nt: TGTGCCATCAGGACAGGGACTGCTGGGGCCAACGTCCTGACTTTC
abundance: NA
v_gene: TRBV10-3
j_gene: TRBJ2-6
d_gene: NA

CDR3aa: CASSPRTGHNEKLFF
CDR3nt: TGTGCCAGCAGCCCGAGGACAGGACATAATGAAAAACTGTTTTTT
abundance: NA
v_gene: TRBV7-9
j_gene: TRBJ1-4
d_gene: TRBD1

CDR3aa: CASSPPKAEGPEAFF
CDR3nt: TGTGCCAGCAGCCCCCCCAAGGCCGAGGGACCTGAAGCTTTCTTT
abundance: NA
v_gene: TRBV7-9
j_gene: TRBJ1-1
d_gene: NA